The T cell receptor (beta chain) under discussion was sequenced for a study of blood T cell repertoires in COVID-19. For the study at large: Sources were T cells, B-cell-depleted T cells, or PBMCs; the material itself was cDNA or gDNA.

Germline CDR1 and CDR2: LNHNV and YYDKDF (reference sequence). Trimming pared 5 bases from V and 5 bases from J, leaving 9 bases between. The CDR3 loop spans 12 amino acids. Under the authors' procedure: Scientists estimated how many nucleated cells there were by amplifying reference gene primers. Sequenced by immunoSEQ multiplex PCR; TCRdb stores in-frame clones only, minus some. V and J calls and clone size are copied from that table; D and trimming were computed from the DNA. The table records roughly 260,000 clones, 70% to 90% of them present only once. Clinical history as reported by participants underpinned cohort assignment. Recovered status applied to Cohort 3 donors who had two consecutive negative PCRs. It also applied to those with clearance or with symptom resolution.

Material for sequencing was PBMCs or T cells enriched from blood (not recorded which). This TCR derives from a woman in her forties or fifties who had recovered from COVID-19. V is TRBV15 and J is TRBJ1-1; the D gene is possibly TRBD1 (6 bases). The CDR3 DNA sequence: TGTGCCACCAGCTTCGGACAGACTGAAGCTTTCTTT. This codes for CATSFGQTEAFF.